This T cell receptor beta chain was captured in a study of follicular helper T cells after annual influenza vaccination. Broader study findings: Each annual vaccination recalled recurring oligoclonal ICOS+CD38+ cTfh clonotypes.

Sequencing of TCRB used Survey level resolution. Generated by immunoSEQ multiplex PCR, the TCRdb table keeps only in-frame clones and is missing some. The repertoire holds 25,000 to 35,000 clones, with 70% to 90% as singletons. As for this clone: Its antigen remains unidentified.

Time point defined: 2014-2015 season, pre-vaccination. Cells are cTfh (non-naive CD4+CXCR5+PD-1+), split by ICOS and CD38 into double-positive or double-negative. The CDR3 has 14 residues. Per germline, CDR1 GTSNPN and CDR2 SVGIG (reference sequence). Trimming removed 7 bases at V and 9 bases at J, with 22 bases between. This specimen consisted of CXCR5+ CD38- circulating T follicular helper cells from blood, obtained on the day of influenza vaccination. Subset given: circulating Tfh, non-naive CD4+CXCR5+PD-1+ (ICOS+CD38+ or ICOS-CD38-). The sequence was collected from an adult who received the influenza vaccine. The V call is TRBV30, the J call TRBJ2-1; TRBD2 is a possible D gene (6 bases). CDR3 amino acids: CAFSSGRGAGEQFF. CDR3 bases: TGTGCCTTTTCCTCTGGTCGCGGGGCTGGTGAGCAGTTCTTC. The full variable domain, its missing parts supplied by reference TRBV30 and TRBJ2-1, is SQTIHQWPATLVQPVGSPLSLECTVEGTSNPNLYWYRQAAGRGLQLLFYSVGIGQISSEVPQNLSASRPQDRQFILSSKKLLLSDSGFYLCAFSSGRGAGEQFFGPGTRLTVL.